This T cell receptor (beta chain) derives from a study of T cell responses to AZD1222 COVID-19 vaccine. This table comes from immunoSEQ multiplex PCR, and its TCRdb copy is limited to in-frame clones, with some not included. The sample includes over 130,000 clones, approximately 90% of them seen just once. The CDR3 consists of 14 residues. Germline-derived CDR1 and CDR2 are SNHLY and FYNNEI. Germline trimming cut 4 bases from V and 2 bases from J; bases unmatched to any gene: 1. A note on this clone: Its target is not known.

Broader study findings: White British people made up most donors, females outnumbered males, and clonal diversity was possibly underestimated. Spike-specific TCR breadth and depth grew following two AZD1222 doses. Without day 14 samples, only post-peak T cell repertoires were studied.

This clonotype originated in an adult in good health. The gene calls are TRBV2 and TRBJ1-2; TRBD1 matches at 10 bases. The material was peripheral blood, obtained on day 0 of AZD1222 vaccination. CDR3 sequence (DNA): TGTGCCAGCAGTGTGGACAGGGGGAACTATGGCTACACCTTC. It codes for CASSVDRGNYGYTF.